This T cell receptor beta chain is from a study of OX40 agonist ivuxolimab in advanced cancers. Comments on this clone: Its antigen is currently unknown.

CDR1 and CDR2 from the germline V gene are SGHRS and YFSETQ. V lost 2 bases, J lost 0 bases, and 6 bases stayed unmatched. This CDR3 is built from 18 residues. Points from the study as a whole: Among the nonresponders, some also had low normalized T-cell clonal expansion.

The assay was immunoSEQ multiplex PCR, and TCRdb's table has in-frame clones only and misses some. This table has 90,000 to 95,000 clones, about 87% appearing once. The sample consisted of CD4+ or CD8+ T cells sorted from blood, taken in a trial of the OX40 agonist ivuxolimab. This receptor was taken from an adult with an advanced solid tumor such as melanoma, head and neck, liver or kidney cancer. The genes are TRBV5-1 and TRBJ2-1, with TRBD2 matching over 12 bases. CDR3 protein: CASSFMTSGSSSYNEQFF. DNA for the CDR3: TGCGCCAGCAGCTTTATGACTAGCGGGAGCTCCTCCTACAATGAGCAGTTCTTC.